Listed here is a single T cell receptor beta chain. Participants in the exposed group had met a COVID-19 case in the 2 weeks before joining the study. The CDR3 spans 15 residues. In germline, CDR1 is PRHDT, CDR2 FYEKMQ (reference sequence). Trimming shortened V by 6 bases and J by 1 base, and 15 bases separated the two germline ends. The data were obtained in a study of blood T cell repertoires in COVID-19. Looking at the study overall: T cells, B-cell-depleted T cells, or PBMCs supplied cDNA or gDNA.

Assay used: immunoSEQ multiplex PCR; TCRdb lists only in-frame clones, some missing. The profile covers approximately 220,000 clones, with about 83% appearing a single time and 3.6% taken by the ten largest. The chain is built from TRBV13 and TRBJ2-5; D might be TRBD1 (6 bases). The sequencing sample was made of PBMCs or T cells enriched from blood (not recorded which). The receptor was derived from a woman aged 40 to 49 who had been exposed to COVID-19. The CDR3 sequence is CASRLTGGFQETQYF. CDR3 in DNA: TGTGCCAGCAGATTGACAGGAGGCTTCCAAGAGACCCAGTACTTC.